This T cell receptor (beta chain) was documented in a study of Tregs in tolerant kidney transplant recipients. Overall study results and limits: Tregs expanded with activated donor B cells seemed most donor-specific. Antigen-driven expansion was suggested because donor-specific Tregs expanded more than all Tregs in tolerant patients.

Comments on this clone: The antigen remains undetermined. Other DNA sequences from this sample encode an identical CDR3 as well.

Recipients received nonmyeloablative bone marrow transplants from related graft donors, with transient mixed chimerism. CD4+CD25+CD127- Tregs, CD4+CD25- non-Tregs, CD4 and CD8 cells were sorted. Sequencing used immunoSEQ multiplex PCR; TCRdb keeps in-frame clones, though not all of them. Counted here are tens of thousands of clones, more than 75% occurring once; the ten biggest clones make up more than 3%. With 3 bases clipped from V and 2 bases from J, the junction kept 3 bases outside the gene matches. From germline, CDR1 is KGHSH and CDR2 LQKENI. There are 14 residues in the CDR3. This TCR derives from a human patient who received a combined kidney and bone marrow transplant. The graft donor may account for some of the T cells. Sequenced material: CD4+ T cells from blood (PBMCs), taken 6 months after the transplant. V usage is TRBV18 and J usage is TRBJ1-2, with 7 bases matching TRBD1. CDR3 sequence reads: CASSPGQENYGYTF. The CDR3 region has the DNA TGTGCCAGCTCACCCGGACAGGAGAACTATGGCTACACCTTC.